The rows below give T cell receptor beta chains drawn from one sample of a study of blood T cell repertoires in COVID-19. Libraries were prepared by immunoSEQ multiplex PCR; TCRdb keeps only in-frame clonotypes and omits some of them. The sample has around 230,000 clones, roughly 80% seen once. The sequenced material came from peripheral blood. The receptor set was obtained from a woman aged 80 or over with acute or convalescent COVID-19. Each CDR3 is given with its conserved first and last residue. Each record gives: J gene, V gene, D gene, clone size, CDR3 protein, CDR3 DNA. A D gene is named only where the DNA matches it firmly. A clone size is listed for some rows: how often the clone was seen (once, few, many), or a class if it is expanded.

j_call: TRBJ2-1
v_call: TRBV6-5
d_call: TRBD2
clone_size: .
cdr3_aa: CASSIQRGGYEQFF
cdr3_nt: TGTGCCAGCAGTATTCAGCGGGGGGGCTATGAGCAGTTCTTC

j_call: TRBJ2-2
v_call: TRBV24-1
d_call: .
clone_size: .
cdr3_aa: CATSDSTVNTGELFF
cdr3_nt: TGTGCCACCAGTGATTCCACAGTAAACACCGGGGAGCTGTTTTTT

j_call: TRBJ2-1
v_call: TRBV19
d_call: TRBD1
clone_size: .
cdr3_aa: CASSPPDRVFGGDEQFF
cdr3_nt: TGTGCCAGTAGTCCACCGGACAGGGTTTTCGGTGGGGATGAGCAGTTCTTC

j_call: TRBJ2-7
v_call: TRBV28
d_call: .
clone_size: .
cdr3_aa: CASSLSPGGYEQYF
cdr3_nt: TGTGCCAGCAGTTTGAGCCCAGGGGGGTACGAGCAGTACTTC

j_call: TRBJ1-5
v_call: TRBV2
d_call: TRBD1
clone_size: .
cdr3_aa: CASSGDRGNQPQHF
cdr3_nt: TGTGCCAGCAGCGGCGACAGGGGCAATCAGCCCCAGCATTTT

j_call: TRBJ1-1
v_call: TRBV30
d_call: TRBD1
clone_size: .
cdr3_aa: CAWSDGTGGFTEAFF
cdr3_nt: TGTGCCTGGAGTGACGGGACAGGGGGCTTCACTGAAGCTTTCTTT

j_call: TRBJ1-5
v_call: TRBV6-1
d_call: TRBD1
clone_size: .
cdr3_aa: CASSERQGASQPQHF
cdr3_nt: TGTGCCAGCAGTGAACGACAGGGGGCAAGTCAGCCCCAGCATTTT

j_call: TRBJ2-3
v_call: TRBV6-6
d_call: .
clone_size: .
cdr3_aa: CASSYSSWRSTDTQYF
cdr3_nt: TGTGCCAGCAGTTACTCGAGTTGGCGGTCGACAGATACGCAGTATTTT

j_call: TRBJ2-5
v_call: TRBV29-1
d_call: TRBD1
clone_size: .
cdr3_aa: CSVSAGTGMKNQYF
cdr3_nt: TGCAGCGTTTCCGCCGGGACAGGGATGAAGAACCAGTACTTC

j_call: TRBJ1-3
v_call: TRBV18
d_call: .
clone_size: .
cdr3_aa: CASSPPSSERGNTIYF
cdr3_nt: TGTGCCAGCTCACCACCATCATCAGAAAGAGGAAACACCATATATTTT

j_call: TRBJ2-1
v_call: TRBV5-4
d_call: .
clone_size: .
cdr3_aa: CASSLGVDREQFF
cdr3_nt: TGTGCCAGCAGCTTAGGGGTGGATAGGGAGCAGTTCTTC

j_call: TRBJ1-5
v_call: TRBV6-1
d_call: .
clone_size: .
cdr3_aa: CASSDRDYSNQPQHF
cdr3_nt: TGTGCCAGCAGTGACAGGGATTATAGCAATCAGCCCCAGCATTTT

j_call: TRBJ1-1
v_call: TRBV5-1
d_call: TRBD1
clone_size: .
cdr3_aa: CASSLTGDGSTEAFF
cdr3_nt: TGCGCCAGCAGCTTGACAGGGGATGGAAGCACTGAAGCTTTCTTT

j_call: TRBJ2-1
v_call: TRBV7-9
d_call: TRBD2
clone_size: .
cdr3_aa: CASSLVTSGANEQFF
cdr3_nt: TGTGCCAGCAGCTTAGTGACTAGCGGGGCTAATGAGCAGTTCTTC

j_call: TRBJ1-1
v_call: TRBV27
d_call: .
clone_size: many
cdr3_aa: CASSIGGEAFF
cdr3_nt: TGTGCCAGCAGTATAGGGGGTGAAGCTTTCTTT

j_call: TRBJ1-2
v_call: TRBV7-8
d_call: TRBD1
clone_size: .
cdr3_aa: CASSFSPRPGQGGGGYTF
cdr3_nt: TGTGCCAGCAGCTTCTCTCCCCGGCCCGGACAGGGGGGGGGTGGCTACACCTTC

j_call: TRBJ2-2
v_call: TRBV27
d_call: .
clone_size: .
cdr3_aa: CASSHKGAGTNTGELFF
cdr3_nt: TGTGCCAGCAGTCATAAAGGGGCAGGGACGAACACCGGGGAGCTGTTTTTT

j_call: TRBJ2-5
v_call: TRBV28
d_call: TRBD2
clone_size: .
cdr3_aa: CASSPPRTRETQYF
cdr3_nt: TGTGCCAGCAGTCCCCCGAGGACTAGGGAGACCCAGTACTTC

j_call: TRBJ1-1
v_call: TRBV7-6
d_call: TRBD1
clone_size: .
cdr3_aa: CASSREGQIGTEAFF
cdr3_nt: TGTGCCAGCAGCCGGGAGGGACAGATCGGGACTGAAGCTTTCTTT

j_call: TRBJ2-1
v_call: TRBV6-5
d_call: .
clone_size: few
cdr3_aa: CASSYLPNYNEQFF
cdr3_nt: TGTGCCAGCAGTTACCTACCTAACTACAATGAGCAGTTCTTC

j_call: TRBJ1-2
v_call: TRBV28
d_call: .
clone_size: .
cdr3_aa: CASSLTLSGYTF
cdr3_nt: TGTGCCAGCAGTTTAACTCTATCGGGCTACACCTTC

j_call: TRBJ1-2
v_call: TRBV6-5
d_call: .
clone_size: .
cdr3_aa: CASSPPGQIYGYTF
cdr3_nt: TGTGCCAGCAGCCCCCCTGGGCAGATCTATGGCTACACCTTC

j_call: TRBJ2-2
v_call: TRBV5-1
d_call: .
clone_size: .
cdr3_aa: CASSLAGLEGAGELFF
cdr3_nt: TGCGCCAGCAGCTTGGCCGGGCTAGAGGGTGCCGGGGAGCTGTTTTTT

j_call: TRBJ1-3
v_call: TRBV5-4
d_call: .
clone_size: .
cdr3_aa: CASSPAGVPGNTIYF
cdr3_nt: TGTGCCAGCAGCCCGGCCGGGGTGCCTGGAAACACCATATATTTT

j_call: TRBJ1-5
v_call: TRBV19
d_call: .
clone_size: .
cdr3_aa: CASRPLGGRSNQPQHF
cdr3_nt: TGTGCCAGTAGACCCTTAGGGGGTAGGAGCAATCAGCCCCAGCATTTT

j_call: TRBJ1-4
v_call: TRBV3-1/TRBV3-2
d_call: TRBD1
clone_size: few
cdr3_aa: CASSQGGDRFNEKLFF
cdr3_nt: TGTGCCAGCAGCCAAGGAGGGGACAGATTTAATGAAAAACTGTTTTTT

j_call: TRBJ1-1
v_call: TRBV6-5
d_call: TRBD1
clone_size: .
cdr3_aa: CASSPRTGLGTEAFF
cdr3_nt: TGTGCCAGCAGTCCCAGGACAGGGCTGGGCACTGAAGCTTTCTTT

j_call: TRBJ1-2
v_call: TRBV11-2
d_call: TRBD1
clone_size: .
cdr3_aa: CASSPDRVYGYTF
cdr3_nt: TGTGCCAGCAGCCCCGACAGGGTATATGGCTACACCTTC

j_call: TRBJ2-2
v_call: TRBV5-4
d_call: .
clone_size: .
cdr3_aa: CASSPGLVVTGELFF
cdr3_nt: TGTGCCAGCAGCCCAGGTTTAGTAGTCACCGGGGAGCTGTTTTTT

j_call: TRBJ1-4
v_call: TRBV4-1
d_call: .
clone_size: .
cdr3_aa: CASSQVRARGDEKLFF
cdr3_nt: TGCGCCAGCAGCCAAGTAAGAGCCAGGGGAGATGAAAAACTGTTTTTT

j_call: TRBJ2-6
v_call: TRBV7-9
d_call: .
clone_size: few
cdr3_aa: CASSTEQASGANVLTF
cdr3_nt: TGTGCCAGCAGCACTGAACAGGCCTCTGGGGCCAACGTCCTGACTTTC

j_call: TRBJ1-4
v_call: TRBV5-1
d_call: .
clone_size: .
cdr3_aa: CASSTGQSREKLFF
cdr3_nt: TGCGCCAGCAGCACGGGACAATCGAGAGAAAAACTGTTTTTT

j_call: TRBJ2-6
v_call: TRBV3-1/TRBV3-2
d_call: .
clone_size: .
cdr3_aa: CASSTGPFSGANVLTF
cdr3_nt: TGTGCCAGCTCAACAGGACCCTTCTCTGGGGCCAACGTCCTGACTTTC

j_call: TRBJ1-2
v_call: TRBV5-1
d_call: TRBD1
clone_size: .
cdr3_aa: CASSPDRGYGYTF
cdr3_nt: TGCGCCAGCAGCCCGGACAGGGGCTATGGCTACACCTTC